Listed below are T cell receptor beta chains from one sample, sequenced in a study of T-cell reconstitution after alpha-beta-depleted transplantation in children. Each CDR3 protein is one row after TCRdb ran MiXCR on the PCR reads. The table has 540,000 or so distinct CDR3 sequences, 23% seen once. The material sequenced was PBMCs, mostly from graft donor cells, taken 360 days after TCRalphabeta/CD19-depleted stem cell transplant. These TCRs come from a boy less than two years old who had a stem cell transplant for acute myeloid leukemia, so the T cells may come from the graft donor. Both conserved end residues are part of each CDR3.

j_call v_call cdr3_aa
TRBJ2-1 TRBV11-3 CASSPGQGDEQFF
TRBJ2-1 TRBV6-1 CASRSGTSGYNEQFF
TRBJ1-1 TRBV7-2 CASSTLTAGTEAFF
TRBJ1-1 TRBV25-1 CASTRDRGNTEAFF
TRBJ2-4 TRBV28 CASSLPGELAKNIQYF
TRBJ2-2 TRBV29-1 CSVYPQPGSTGELFF
TRBJ1-5 TRBV20-1 CSALDRASNQPQHF
TRBJ2-3 TRBV11-2 CASSWITDTQYF
TRBJ2-5 TRBV29-1 CSALGDRIQETQYF
TRBJ2-1 TRBV5-1 CASSLHKDEQFF
TRBJ1-1 TRBV20-1 CSARRAPGQGARAFF
TRBJ2-3 TRBV20-1 CSATPSVSTDTQYF
TRBJ2-7 TRBV20-1 CSAGWTESSYEQYF
TRBJ2-1 TRBV12-3/TRBV12-4 CASSPTLTTNEQFF
TRBJ2-3 TRBV4-3 CASSQELTDTQYF
TRBJ2-7 TRBV6-5 CASSQAHEQYF
TRBJ2-3 TRBV20-1 CSARRAGGSTDTQYF
TRBJ2-1 TRBV20-1 CSPYNEQFF
TRBJ2-5 TRBV29-1 CSGQVEETQYF
TRBJ1-1 TRBV20-1 CSADTRTNTEAFF
TRBJ1-2 TRBV29-1 CSVPGTGSHYGYTF
TRBJ1-5 TRBV5-6 CASSLRVALNQPQHF
TRBJ2-1 TRBV12-3/TRBV12-4 CASSFWTDNEQFF
TRBJ2-5 TRBV29-1 CSVEGWETQYF
TRBJ2-1 TRBV12-3/TRBV12-4 CASSFGTNEQFF
TRBJ2-3 TRBV6-1 CASRAGQRVTDTQYF
TRBJ1-2 TRBV27 CASGQGQNYGYTF
TRBJ2-5 TRBV4-1 CASSRGPQETQYF
TRBJ1-5 TRBV20-1 CSARGDPAHQPQHF
TRBJ1-1 TRBV3-1 CASSQIRANTEAFF
TRBJ2-3 TRBV12-3/TRBV12-4 CASSSGSSTDTQYF
TRBJ2-6 TRBV20-1 CSARKRSSGANVLTF
TRBJ2-5 TRBV29-1 CSVRTSRETQYF
TRBJ2-1 TRBV5-1 CASSLYHEQFF
TRBJ2-3 TRBV6-2/TRBV6-3 CASSRSWGTDTQYF
TRBJ2-7 TRBV20-1 CSARALGLAGGPTYEQYF
TRBJ2-3 TRBV3-1 CASRLSGGLDTQYF
TRBJ1-1 TRBV6-2/TRBV6-3 CAISLQGPNTEAFF
TRBJ2-7 TRBV11-3 CASSLERGSSYEQYF
TRBJ2-1 TRBV11-3 CASSLGLFLAGASVLSSYNEQFF
TRBJ1-1 TRBV28 CASSLSSTGQGVVNTEAFF
TRBJ1-2 TRBV20-1 CSASLVAWPEKGYTF
TRBJ2-1 TRBV7-8 CASRPRGRSYNEQFF
TRBJ1-2 TRBV28 CASSSYYGYTF
TRBJ2-1 TRBV7-9 CASSAIPPQVSNEQFF
TRBJ2-1 TRBV27 CASSLVAGSYNEQFF
TRBJ2-7 TRBV12-3/TRBV12-4 CASSPTTGGTEQYF
TRBJ1-5 TRBV12-3/TRBV12-4 CASSSRQGRNQPQHF
TRBJ2-1 TRBV12-3/TRBV12-4 CASSSPGYLEKGEQFF
TRBJ2-7 TRBV29-1 CSVRVTLSYEQYF
TRBJ2-3 TRBV20-1 CSARATLGTNTQYF
TRBJ1-1 TRBV20-1 CSARDGDRGNTEAFF
TRBJ2-3 TRBV20-1 CSARDSISTDTQYF
TRBJ1-2 TRBV20-1 CSARVALTNYGYTF
TRBJ2-1 TRBV7-6 CASSSIDRKQGYYNEQFF